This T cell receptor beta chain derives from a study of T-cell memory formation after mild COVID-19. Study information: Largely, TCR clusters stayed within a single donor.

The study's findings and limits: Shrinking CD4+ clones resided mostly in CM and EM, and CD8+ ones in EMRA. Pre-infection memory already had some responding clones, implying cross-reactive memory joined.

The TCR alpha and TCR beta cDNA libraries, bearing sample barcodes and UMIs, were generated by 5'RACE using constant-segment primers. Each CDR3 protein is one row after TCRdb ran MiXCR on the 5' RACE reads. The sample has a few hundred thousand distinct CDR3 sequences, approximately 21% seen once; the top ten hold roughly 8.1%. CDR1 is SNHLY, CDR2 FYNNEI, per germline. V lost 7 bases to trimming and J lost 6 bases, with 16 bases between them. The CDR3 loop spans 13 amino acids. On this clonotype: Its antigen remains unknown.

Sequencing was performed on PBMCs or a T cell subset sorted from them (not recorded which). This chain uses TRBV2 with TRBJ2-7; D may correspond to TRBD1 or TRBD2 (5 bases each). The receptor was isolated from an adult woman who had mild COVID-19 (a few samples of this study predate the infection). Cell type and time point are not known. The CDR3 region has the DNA TGTGCCAGCATGAGGGGCGTAAGCCCCGAGCAGTACTTC. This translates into CASMRGVSPEQYF.